This T cell receptor beta chain was captured in a study of T cell responses to AZD1222 COVID-19 vaccine. Clones were read by immunoSEQ multiplex PCR, and TCRdb kept only the in-frame ones, dropping some. The sample has roughly 180,000 clones; 88% are singletons. The V and J ends lost 0 bases and 0 bases respectively, with 5 bases between them. The CDR3 contains 14 residues. Germline CDR1 is SGHRS and CDR2 is YFSETQ. Regarding the study as a whole: Donors, mostly white British, included more females; clonal diversity was possibly underestimated. Seropositivity was recorded at baseline in only six AZD1222 recipients.

In the case of this clone: Antigen unknown.

This chain connects TRBV5-1 to TRBJ2-3; D gene uncertain. Sample: peripheral blood, taken on day 0 of AZD1222 vaccination. This receptor was identified in an adult in good health. DNA for the CDR3: TGCGCCAGCAGCTTGGAAACAAGCACAGATACGCAGTATTTT. It specifies CASSLETSTDTQYF.